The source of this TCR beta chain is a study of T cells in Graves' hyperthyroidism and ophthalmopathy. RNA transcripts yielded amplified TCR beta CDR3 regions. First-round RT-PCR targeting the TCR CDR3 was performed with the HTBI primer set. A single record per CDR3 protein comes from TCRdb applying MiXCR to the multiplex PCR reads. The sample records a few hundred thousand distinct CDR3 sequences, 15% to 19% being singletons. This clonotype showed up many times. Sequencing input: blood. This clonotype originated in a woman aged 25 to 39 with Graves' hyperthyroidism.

The CDR3 loop is CASSAPYKSPENIQYF. The CDR3 DNA is TGTGCCAGCAGTGCTCCCTACAAGTCTCCCGAAAACATTCAGTACTTC. The rearrangement joins TRBV2 to TRBJ2-4; the D is unclear. The CDR3 length is 16 residues. V gave up 4 bases and J gave up 5 bases, with 18 bases separating them. Germline V gene lookup returns CDR1 SNHLY and CDR2 FYNNEI.